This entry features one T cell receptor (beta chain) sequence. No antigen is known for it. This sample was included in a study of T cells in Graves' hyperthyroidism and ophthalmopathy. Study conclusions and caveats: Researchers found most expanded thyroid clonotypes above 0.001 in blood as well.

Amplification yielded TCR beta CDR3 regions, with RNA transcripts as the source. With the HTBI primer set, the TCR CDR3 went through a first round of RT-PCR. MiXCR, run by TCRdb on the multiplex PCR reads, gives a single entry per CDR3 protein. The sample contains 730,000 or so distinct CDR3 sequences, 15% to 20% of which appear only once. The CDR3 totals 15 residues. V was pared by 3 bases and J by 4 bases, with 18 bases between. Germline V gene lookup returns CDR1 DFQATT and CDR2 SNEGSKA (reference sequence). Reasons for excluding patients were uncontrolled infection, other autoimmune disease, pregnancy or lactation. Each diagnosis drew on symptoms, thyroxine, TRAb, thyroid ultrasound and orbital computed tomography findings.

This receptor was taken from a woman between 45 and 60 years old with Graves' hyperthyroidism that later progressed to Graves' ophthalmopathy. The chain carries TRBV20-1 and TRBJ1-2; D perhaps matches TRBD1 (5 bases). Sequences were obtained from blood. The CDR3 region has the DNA TGCAGTGCTAGCATAGCCGGGGGTAAGGGCTATGGCTACACCTTC. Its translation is CSASIAGGKGYGYTF.